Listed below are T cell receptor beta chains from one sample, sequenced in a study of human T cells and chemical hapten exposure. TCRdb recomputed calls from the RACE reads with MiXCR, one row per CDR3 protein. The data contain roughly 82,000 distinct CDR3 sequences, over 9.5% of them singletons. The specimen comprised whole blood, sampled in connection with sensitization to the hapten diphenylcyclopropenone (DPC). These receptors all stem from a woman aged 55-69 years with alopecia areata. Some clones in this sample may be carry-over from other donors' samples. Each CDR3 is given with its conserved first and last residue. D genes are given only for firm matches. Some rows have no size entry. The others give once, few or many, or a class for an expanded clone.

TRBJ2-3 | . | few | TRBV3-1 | TGTGCCAGCAGCCAAGATAGCAGGATAGATACGCAGTATTTT | CASSQDSRIDTQYF
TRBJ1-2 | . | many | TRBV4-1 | TGCGCCAGCAGCCAAACACGACAGCTAGCTTACTATGGCTACACCTTC | CASSQTRQLAYYGYTF
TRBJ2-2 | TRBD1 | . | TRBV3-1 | TGTGCCAGCAGTCCTACTACGCAGGGGGAAACCGGGGAGCTGTTTTTT | CASSPTTQGETGELFF
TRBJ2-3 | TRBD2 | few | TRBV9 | TGTGCCAGCAGCGTAATGCCTAGCGGTACAGATACGCAGTATTTT | CASSVMPSGTDTQYF
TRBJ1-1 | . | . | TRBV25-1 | TGTGCCAGCAGTGCGCAGGGGAGTAACACTGAAGCTTTCTTT | CASSAQGSNTEAFF
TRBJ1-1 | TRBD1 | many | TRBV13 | TGTGCCAGCAGCTCCTCCGGGACAGGGAACACTGAAGCTTTCTTT | CASSSSGTGNTEAFF
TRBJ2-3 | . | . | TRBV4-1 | TGCGCCAGCAGCCCACCGGACGGTACAGATACGCAGTATTTT | CASSPPDGTDTQYF
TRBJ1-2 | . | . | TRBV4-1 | TGCGCCAGCAGCCAAGATGGGGGCCGCTATGGCTACACCTTC | CASSQDGGRYGYTF
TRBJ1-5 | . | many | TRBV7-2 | TGTGCCAGCAGCCCATTAACAGGGTCAAGTCAGCCCCAGCATTTT | CASSPLTGSSQPQHF
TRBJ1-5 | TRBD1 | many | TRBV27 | TGTGCCAGCACCCCGGTTGGTCAGGGGGCACTTCAGCCCCAGCATTTT | CASTPVGQGALQPQHF
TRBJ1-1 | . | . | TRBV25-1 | TGTGCCAGCAGTGAATCCCGCGTGGCCGGGGAAGCTTTCTTT | CASSESRVAGEAFF
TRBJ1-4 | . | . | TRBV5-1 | TGCGCCAGCAGCGGAACAGGTTATCTCGGTGAAAAACTGTTTTTT | CASSGTGYLGEKLFF
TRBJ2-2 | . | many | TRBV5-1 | TGCGCCAGCAGTAAAGGGCAGACCGACACCGGGGAGCTGTTTTTT | CASSKGQTDTGELFF
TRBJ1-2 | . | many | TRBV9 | TGTGCCAGCAGACCTCCAAGCGACTATGGCTACACCTTC | CASRPPSDYGYTF
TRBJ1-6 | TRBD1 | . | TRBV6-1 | TGTGCCAGCCGTCTGGACAGGGAGGGAAGGTCACCCCTCCACTTT | CASRLDREGRSPLHF
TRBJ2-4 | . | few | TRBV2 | TGTGCCAGCAGTGAGCAACTGATCACCAAAAACATTCAGTACTTC | CASSEQLITKNIQYF
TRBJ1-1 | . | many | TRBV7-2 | TGTGCCAGCAGCTTGCGGATCCGGACTGCCACTGAAGCTTTCTTT | CASSLRIRTATEAFF
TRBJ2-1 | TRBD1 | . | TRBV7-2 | TGTGCCAGCAGCATGACAGGGGGCTCCTACAATGAGCAGTTCTTC | CASSMTGGSYNEQFF
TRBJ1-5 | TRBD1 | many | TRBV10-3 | TGTGCCATCAGTGGGACAGGGAACGCCAATCAGCCCCAGCATTTT | CAISGTGNANQPQHF
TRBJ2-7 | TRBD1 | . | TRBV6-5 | TGTGCCAGCAGCCGGGACAGCGTGTACTCCGAGCAGTACTTC | CASSRDSVYSEQYF
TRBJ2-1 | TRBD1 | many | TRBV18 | TGTGCCAGCTCACCGACAGGGGTAACCTACAATGAGCAGTTCTTC | CASSPTGVTYNEQFF
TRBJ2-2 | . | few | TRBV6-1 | TGTGCCAGCAGTCGTCTCAACACCGGGGAGCTGTTTTTT | CASSRLNTGELFF
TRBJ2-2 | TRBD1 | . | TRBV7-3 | TGTGCCAGCAGCTCAGCCGGGACAGGGAACACCGGGGAGCTGTTTTTT | CASSSAGTGNTGELFF
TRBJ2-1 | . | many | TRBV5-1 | TGCGCCAGCAGCTTCGGGCAATACAATGAGCAGTTCTTC | CASSFGQYNEQFF
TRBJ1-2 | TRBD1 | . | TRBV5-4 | TGTGCCAGCAGCTTCCCACAGGGGGCGTCGGGCTACACCTTC | CASSFPQGASGYTF
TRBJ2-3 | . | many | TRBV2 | TGTGCCAGCAGTGTGGGCGGGGCGTCTCCAGATACGCAGTATTTT | CASSVGGASPDTQYF
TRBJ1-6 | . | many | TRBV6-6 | TGTGCCAGCAGTTATGAGGGGAAGCGTAATTCACCCCTCCACTTT | CASSYEGKRNSPLHF
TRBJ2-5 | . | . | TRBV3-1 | TGTGCCAGCAGTAGGCGAGGGGTTGAGACCCAGTACTTC | CASSRRGVETQYF
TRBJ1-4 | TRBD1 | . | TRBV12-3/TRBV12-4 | TGTGCCAGCAGGGCGGACAGGGGGAATGAAAAACTGTTTTTT | CASRADRGNEKLFF
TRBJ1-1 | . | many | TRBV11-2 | TGTGCCAGCAGCTTCTCACAGAACACTGAAGCTTTCTTT | CASSFSQNTEAFF
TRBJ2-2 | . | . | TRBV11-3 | TGTGCCAGCAGTTATAAAACCGGGACAAACACCGGGGAGCTGTTTTTT | CASSYKTGTNTGELFF
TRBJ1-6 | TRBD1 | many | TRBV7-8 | TGTGCCAGCAGCTTACGTGACAGGGACGGACATTCACCCCTCCACTTT | CASSLRDRDGHSPLHF
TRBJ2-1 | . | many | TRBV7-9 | TGTGCCAGCAGCTTAGTATTGGCTAGCGATTACAATGAGCAGTTCTTC | CASSLVLASDYNEQFF
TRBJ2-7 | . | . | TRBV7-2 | TGTGCCAGCAGCTTAATGTCGGGACCAGGGTACGAGCAGTACTTC | CASSLMSGPGYEQYF
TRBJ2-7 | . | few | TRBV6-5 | TGTGCCAGCAGTTACCGCGAGCAGTACTTC | CASSYREQYF
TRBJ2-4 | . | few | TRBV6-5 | TGTGCCAGCAGTTACGAGGAGAATCAGTACTTC | CASSYEENQYF
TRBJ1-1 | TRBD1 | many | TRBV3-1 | TGTGCCAGCAGTCTACAGGGGGCGAACACTGAAGCTTTCTTT | CASSLQGANTEAFF
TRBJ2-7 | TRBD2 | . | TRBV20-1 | TGCAGTGCTAGAGATCCCCTAGCGGGCCCCTCCTACGAGCAGTACTTC | CSARDPLAGPSYEQYF
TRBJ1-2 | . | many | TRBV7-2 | TGTGCCAGCAGCTCCAAAACAGGAATCTATGGCTACACCTTC | CASSSKTGIYGYTF
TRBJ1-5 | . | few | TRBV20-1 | TGCAGTGCTAGAGCCTTCAATCAGCCCCAGCATTTT | CSARAFNQPQHF
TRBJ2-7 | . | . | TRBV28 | TGTGCCAGCAGTTTATTGAGGGGCTACGAGCAGTACTTC | CASSLLRGYEQYF
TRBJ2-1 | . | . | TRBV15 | TGTGTCACCAGCGGCCGGGACTTCTCCTACAATGAGCAGTTCTTC | CVTSGRDFSYNEQFF
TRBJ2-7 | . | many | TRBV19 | TGTGCCAGTAGTATCGGGCAGACATCCTTATACGAGCAGTACTTC | CASSIGQTSLYEQYF
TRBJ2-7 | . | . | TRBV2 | TGTGCCAGCAGTGCGCAGGGATTGGGTTCCTACGAGCAGTACTTC | CASSAQGLGSYEQYF
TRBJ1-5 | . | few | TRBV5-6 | TGTGCCAGCAGCCCTGGGGGGGCTCAGCCCCAGCATTTT | CASSPGGAQPQHF
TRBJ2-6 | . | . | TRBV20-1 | TGCAGTGCTCCTGACGCTGGGGCCAACGTCCTGACTTTC | CSAPDAGANVLTF
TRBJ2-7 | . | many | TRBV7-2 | TGTGCCAGCAGCGCGGGTGCTCGAGAGCAGTACTTC | CASSAGAREQYF
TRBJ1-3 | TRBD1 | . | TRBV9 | TGTGCCAGCAGCGTAACGACAGGGTTTTCTGGAAACACCATATATTTT | CASSVTTGFSGNTIYF
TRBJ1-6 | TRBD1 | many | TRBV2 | TGTGCCAGCAGGGAAACGGGACAGCATAATTCACCCCTCCACTTT | CASRETGQHNSPLHF
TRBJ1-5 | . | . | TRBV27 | TGTGCCAGCAAATTCCAGGACCGCAGCAATCAGCCCCAGCATTTT | CASKFQDRSNQPQHF
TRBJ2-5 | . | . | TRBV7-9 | TGTGCCAGCAGCTTAGCGGGCAAGACCCAGTACTTC | CASSLAGKTQYF
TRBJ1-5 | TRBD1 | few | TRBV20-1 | TGCAGTGCTAGCCGGAGGACAGGCGATCAGCCCCAGCATTTT | CSASRRTGDQPQHF
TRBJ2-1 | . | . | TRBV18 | TGTGCCAGCACCCCGAGGGAGAATGAGCAGTTCTTC | CASTPRENEQFF